The 9 T cell receptor beta chains presented below share a single source sample, sequenced in a study of T-cell reconstitution after alpha-beta-depleted transplantation in children. This sample's TCRbeta library carried unique molecular identifier barcodes. TCRdb reprocessed the PCR reads via MiXCR and lists one record per CDR3 protein. The table records around 300,000 distinct CDR3 sequences, roughly 11% of them present only once. The starting material was peripheral blood, obtained 180 days after TCRalphabeta/CD19-depleted stem cell transplant. These receptors came from a male patient between 2 and 15 years old who had a stem cell transplant for chronic granulomatous disease, so the T cells may come from the graft donor.

This clonotype was recorded at least ten times. The V gene is TRBV6-5, the J gene TRBJ1-4; weak D call: TRBD1 (5 bases). The CDR3 extends over 15 amino acids. The ends were cut back, 0 bases at V and 4 bases at J, with 9 bases in the middle. Germline CDR1 is MNHEY and CDR2 is SVGAGI. For the CDR3, the DNA is TGTGCCAGCAGTTACTCTACCAGGGTTAATGAAAAACTGTTTTTT. It translates to CASSYSTRVNEKLFF.

This clonotype was observed a few times. The gene calls are TRBV7-8 and TRBJ2-5; no clear D gene. This CDR3 contains 14 residues. V dropped 3 bases and J dropped 1 base, with 9 bases sitting between them. Germline V gene data show CDR1 as SGHVS and CDR2 as FQNEAQ. The CDR3 DNA is TGTGCCAGCAGCTTTTCCCGGGTCCAAGAGACCCAGTACTTC. Translated, it gives CASSFSRVQETQYF.

This clonotype was observed many times. The chain is built from TRBV20-1 and TRBJ2-7; D is unclear. This CDR3 has 11 residues. Germline CDR1 is DFQATT and CDR2 is SNEGSKA (reference sequence). Trimming shortened V by 1 base and J by 3 bases, and 4 bases separated the two germline ends. The DNA for the CDR3 is TGCAGTGCTAGAGTAGTCTACGAGCAGTACTTC. Protein: CSARVVYEQYF.

As to this clonotype: It may be a read error: a sequence one base away is much more abundant. The chain couples TRBV5-1 to TRBJ2-1; TRBD1 might be the D (6 bases). Germline CDR1 SGHRS, CDR2 YFSETQ. The CDR3 runs 11 residues. Trimming cost V 4 bases and J 11 bases, with 10 bases left between them. DNA of the CDR3: TGCGCCAGCAGCACCGGGACACAGCAGTTCTTC. Its protein product is CASSTGTQQFF.

This clonotype was recorded many times. The rearrangement joins TRBV11-3 to TRBJ2-5, with D perhaps TRBD1 (5 bases). CDR3 length: 13 residues. CDR1 is SGHNT, CDR2 YENEEA, per germline. Trimming pared 5 bases from V and 2 bases from J, leaving 9 bases between. CDR3 amino acids: CASSIDSQETQYF. The CDR3 DNA reads as TGTGCCAGCAGCATTGACAGTCAAGAGACCCAGTACTTC.

A word on this clonotype: A much larger clone sits a single nucleotide away, making a read error possible. This chain connects TRBV11-2 to TRBJ1-2, with D possibly being TRBD1 (6 bases). The CDR3 loop spans 15 amino acids. CDR1 is SGHAT, CDR2 FQNNGV, per germline. In DNA form, the CDR3 reads TGTGCCAGCAGCCAGACCTTCAGGGGATCCTATGGCGACACCTTC. Translated: CASSQTFRGSYGDTF.

This clonotype was seen at least ten times. The chain has TRBV5-1 and TRBJ2-1; TRBD2 matches at 8 bases. This CDR3 is built from 15 residues. The germline gives CDR1 SGHRS, CDR2 YFSETQ. Trimming cost V 3 bases and J 4 bases; bases outside gene matches: 6. The CDR3 sequence is CASSSASGPYNEQFF. For the CDR3, the DNA is TGCGCCAGCAGCTCCGCTAGCGGGCCATACAATGAGCAGTTCTTC.

In this sample, this clonotype turned up many times. The V and J genes are TRBV7-2 and TRBJ2-1; tentatively, D is TRBD1 (5 bases). The CDR3 length is 15 residues. Trimming removed 6 bases from V and 2 bases from J, with 14 bases in between. CDR1 and CDR2 (germline): SGHTA, FQGNSA. For the CDR3, the DNA is TGTGCCAGCAGTCCTACCGACAGAGCCTACAATGAGCAGTTCTTC. Its translation: CASSPTDRAYNEQFF. The whole variable domain, remainder taken from reference TRBV7-2 and TRBJ2-1, is GAGVSQSPSNKVTEKGKDVELRCDPISGHTALYWYRQSLGQGLEFLIYFQGNSAPDKSGLPSDRFSAERTGGSVSTLTIQRTQQEDSAVYLCASSPTDRAYNEQFFGPGTRLTVL.

This clonotype was detected many times. The rearrangement links TRBV20-1 to TRBJ2-1; 12 bases are shared with TRBD2. CDR1 is DFQATT, CDR2 SNEGSKA, per germline (reference sequence). This CDR3 is built from 17 residues. The V gene end was trimmed by 6 bases and the J gene end by 0 bases; junction bases not matched to a gene: 9. As DNA, the CDR3 is TGCAGTGCCATAACTAGCGGGAGGTCCAACTCCTACAATGAGCAGTTCTTC. Its protein product is CSAITSGRSNSYNEQFF.